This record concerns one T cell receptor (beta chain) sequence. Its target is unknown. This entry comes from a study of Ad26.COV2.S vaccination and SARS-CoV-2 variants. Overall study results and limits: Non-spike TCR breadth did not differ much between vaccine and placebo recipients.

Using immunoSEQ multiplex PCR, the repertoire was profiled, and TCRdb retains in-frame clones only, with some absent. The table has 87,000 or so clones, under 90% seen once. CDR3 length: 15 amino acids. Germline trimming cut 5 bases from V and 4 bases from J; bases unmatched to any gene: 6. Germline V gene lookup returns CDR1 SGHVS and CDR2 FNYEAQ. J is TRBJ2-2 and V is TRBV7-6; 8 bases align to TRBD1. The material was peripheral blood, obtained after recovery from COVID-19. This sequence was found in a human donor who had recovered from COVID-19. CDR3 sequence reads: CASSPRQGTTGELFF. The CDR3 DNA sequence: TGTGCCAGCAGCCCACGACAGGGGACCACCGGGGAGCTGTTTTTT. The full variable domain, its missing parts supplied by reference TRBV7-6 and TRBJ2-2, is GAGVSQSPRYKVTKRGQDVALRCDPISGHVSLYWYRQALGQGPEFLTYFNYEAQQDKSGLPNDRFSAERPEGSISTLTIQRTEQRDSAMYRCASSPRQGTTGELFFGEGSRLTVL.